These 16 T cell receptor beta chains share one sample of origin, sequenced in a study of T cell repertoires in cytomegalovirus infection. TCRdb fed the reads into MiXCR, producing one record per CDR3 protein. The sample lists 750,000 to 900,000 distinct CDR3 sequences, 29% seen once, with around 13% in the top ten. Their specific antigens are unknown. This specimen consisted of cultured CD8+ T cells from PBMCs, obtained from culture after CMV antigen stimulation. These receptor sequences come from a human donor in good health (CMV status not recorded). Some clones in this sample may be carry-over from other donors' samples.

Turning to this clonotype: A much bigger clone sits one base away, suggesting this may be a read error. The gene calls are TRBV14 and TRBJ2-7; tentatively, D is TRBD1 (6 bases). The CDR3 contains 14 residues. Germline V CDR1 and CDR2: SGHDN, FVKESK. Trimming removed 1 base from V and 6 bases from J, with 13 bases in between. CDR3 sequence: CASSQVPARGEQYF. The DNA of the CDR3 is TGTGCCAGCAGCCAAGTGCCTGCCAGGGGCGAGCAGTACTTC.

In its sample, this clonotype was seen many times. The chain combines TRBV20-1 with TRBJ2-5, with 7 positions matching TRBD2. Germline values: CDR1 DFQATT, CDR2 SNEGSKA (reference sequence). The CDR3 runs to 14 residues. The V segment lost 3 bases and the J segment 9 bases; nucleotides outside the gene matches: 13. Here the CDR3 reads CSASWRGGLTAQYF. CDR3 DNA: TGCAGTGCTAGTTGGCGCGGGGGTTTAACGGCCCAGTACTTC.

This clonotype has just a few counts. V gene TRBV27 combines with J gene TRBJ1-1; D unresolved. V dropped 8 bases and J dropped 4 bases, with 14 bases sitting between them. CDR3 size: 13 residues. Per germline, CDR1 MNHEY and CDR2 SMNVEV (reference sequence). CDR3 DNA: TGTGCCAGCCATTTTGGTGGAGGCACTGAAGCTTTCTTT. Translation gives CASHFGGGTEAFF.

The gene calls are TRBV27 and TRBJ2-7; the D is unclear. Germline V gene data show CDR1 as MNHEY and CDR2 as SMNVEV (reference sequence). The V gene lost 1 base and the J gene lost 2 bases, with 9 bases spanning the gap. This CDR3 is 14 amino acids long. CDR3 bases: TGTGCCAGCAGTTTATACGGCGGTACCTACGAGCAGTACGTC. It translates to CASSLYGGTYEQYV.

This chain links TRBV14 with TRBJ2-3, with 8 nucleotides matching TRBD1. The germline CDR1 and CDR2 sequences are SGHDN and FVKESK. V lost 3 bases and J lost 3; bases outside the gene matches: 11. The CDR3 spans 17 residues. The CDR3 nucleotides are TGTGCCAGCAGCCACCCGACAGGGGAGAAGGATACAGATACGCAGTATTTT. Translation gives CASSHPTGEKDTDTQYF.

This clonotype appeared a few times. The J gene is TRBJ2-5, the V gene TRBV7-6; 14 nucleotides match TRBD2. Germline CDR1 reads SGHVS; CDR2 reads FNYEAQ. CDR3 length equals 19 residues. V lost 5 bases to trimming and J lost 0 bases; unmatched junction nucleotides: 11. This CDR3 is CASSTPPGLAGAHQETQYF. The DNA for the CDR3 is TGTGCCAGCAGCACTCCCCCGGGACTAGCGGGGGCCCACCAAGAGACCCAGTACTTC.

The chain uses TRBV12-3 or TRBV12-4 and TRBJ2-1; TRBD1 matches at 11 bases. The ends lost 7 bases at V and 7 bases at J; junction bases unmatched: 9. This CDR3 region has 15 residues. The CDR3 here is CASNIGQGARNEQFF. The CDR3, as DNA: TGTGCCAGCAATATCGGACAGGGGGCGCGGAATGAGCAGTTCTTC.

This chain links TRBV7-3 with TRBJ2-1; no firm D call. Between the trimmed V and J ends, which lost 1 base and 8 bases, there was a span of 15 bases. This CDR3 contains 15 residues. Germline V gene data show CDR1 as SGHTA and CDR2 as FQGTGA. CDR3 in amino acids: CASSLILSTLDEQFF. CDR3 in DNA: TGTGCCAGCAGCTTAATTTTGTCTACACTCGATGAGCAGTTCTTC.

The gene calls are TRBV3-1 and TRBJ1-2; the match to TRBD1 covers 7 bases. Trimming at V came to 6 bases and at J to 1 base, leaving 8 bases not matched to a gene. The CDR3 consists of 15 residues. Germline CDR1 LGHDT, CDR2 YNNKEL (reference sequence). Written as DNA, the CDR3 is TGTGCCAGCAGACAGGGCCGGGACAGTAACTATGGCTACACCTTC. It encodes CASRQGRDSNYGYTF.

This chain links TRBV5-5 with TRBJ2-1; D ambiguous. Germline V gene data show CDR1 as SGHKS and CDR2 as YYEKEE (reference sequence). Trimming pared 1 base from V and 7 bases from J, leaving 12 bases between. This CDR3 has 14 amino acids. This chain's CDR3 is CASSLKRARNEQFF. In DNA form, the CDR3 reads TGTGCCAGCAGCTTGAAAAGGGCGCGGAATGAGCAGTTCTTC. The full variable domain, rest sourced from reference TRBV5-5 and TRBJ2-1, is DAGVTQSPTHLIKTRGQQVTLRCSPISGHKSVSWYQQVLGQGPQFIFQYYEKEERGRGNFPDRFSARQFPNYSSELNVNALLLGDSALYLCASSLKRARNEQFFGPGTRLTVL.

This clonotype was counted a few times. The chain has TRBV14 and TRBJ2-1; tentatively, D is TRBD1 or TRBD2 (6 bases each). Germline CDR1 reads SGHDN; CDR2 reads FVKESK. V was shortened by 1 base and J by 7 bases, with 11 bases between the two germline ends. CDR3 length equals 14 residues. The CDR3 DNA sequence: TGTGCCAGCAGCCAAGGGTGGGGGGCGAATGAGCAGTTCTTC. It encodes CASSQGWGANEQFF.

The chain combines TRBV25-1 with TRBJ2-2; no reliable D call. V was trimmed by 5 bases and J by 7 bases, leaving 8 bases between them. Germline-derived CDR1 and CDR2 are MGHDK and SYGVNS. CDR3 length: 12 amino acids. CDR3 region: CASSIWGGELFF. The CDR3 DNA reads TGTGCCAGCAGTATATGGGGCGGGGAGCTGTTTTTT.

The rearrangement uses TRBV6-8 and TRBJ2-7; possibly TRBD1 for D (5 bases). Germline CDR1 and CDR2: MNHGY and SAAAGT. CDR3 length: 13 amino acids. The chain's CDR3 is CVSSYGAAYEQYV. The CDR3, as DNA: TGTGTCAGCAGTTATGGGGCAGCCTACGAGCAGTACGTC.

In this sample, this clonotype turned up many times. This chain connects TRBV7-8 to TRBJ2-1, with D hard to call. Deletions cut 3 bases from V and 7 bases from J, with 16 bases between. Germline assignment: CDR1 SGHVS and CDR2 FQNEAQ. The length of the CDR3 is 15 residues. In nucleotides, the CDR3 is TGTGCCAGCAGCTTGGACCTAGGAGTTGGGAATGAGCAGTTCTTC. Translating it yields CASSLDLGVGNEQFF.

This clonotype has only a few counts. The rearrangement links TRBV27 to TRBJ2-3, with 8 bases identical to TRBD1. Germline V gene lookup returns CDR1 MNHEY and CDR2 SMNVEV (reference sequence). After removal of 3 bases from V and 3 bases from J, the junction contained 5 bases not matched to a gene. The CDR3 totals 15 residues. The CDR3 coding sequence is TGTGCCAGCAGTTTTTTAACAGGGGGTACAGATACGCAGTATTTT. Protein sequence: CASSFLTGGTDTQYF.

The chain carries TRBV18 and TRBJ2-3; D call uncertain. Trimming shortened V by 0 bases and J by 4 bases, and 11 bases separated the two germline ends. CDR3 length equals 15 residues. From germline, CDR1 is KGHSH and CDR2 LQKENI. Here the CDR3 reads CASSPPLGSPDTQYF. CDR3 nucleotide sequence: TGTGCCAGCTCACCACCGCTGGGTTCACCAGATACGCAGTATTTT. The full variable domain, with the rest looked up from reference TRBV18 and TRBJ2-3, is NAGVMQNPRHLVRRRGQEARLRCSPMKGHSHVYWYRQLPEEGLKFMVYLQKENIIDESGMPKERFSAEFPKEGPSILRIQQVVRGDSAAYFCASSPPLGSPDTQYFGPGTRLTVL.